Included here is one TCR beta chain sequence, with context. Antigen specificity is unknown. With 60 Vbeta and 13 Jbeta primers, the PCR was carried out. TCRdb keeps only in-frame clones here, not all; method: immunoSEQ multiplex PCR. The table records 160,000 or so clones, over 65% of them present only once. Trimming left V 5 bases short and J 1 base short, with 11 bases between. The CDR3 has 15 amino acids. From germline, CDR1 is WNHNN and CDR2 SYGVQD (reference sequence). The data were obtained in a study of cytomegalovirus exposure and HLA in healthy donors. Study-wide results and limits: TCR beta chain V- and J-gene trimming was linked, in a later analysis, to a missense variant in DCLRE1C.

This chain connects TRBV10-1 to TRBJ2-2; tentative D call: TRBD1 (6 bases). The sequenced sample was PBMCs. The source is a woman in her thirties or forties in good health and CMV-seronegative. CDR3 protein: CASSSGVLNTGELFF. CDR3 sequence (DNA): TGCGCCAGCAGTTCAGGGGTCCTGAACACCGGGGAGCTGTTTTTT.